A selection of T cell receptor beta chains follows, all from one sample in a study of beta chain features in type 1 diabetes. TCRdb keeps only in-frame clones here, not all; method: immunoSEQ multiplex PCR. The data contain roughly 730,000 clones, 10% to 15% of them singletons. Sequences were obtained from naive CD4+ T cells from blood. These receptor sequences come from a man between 18 and 35 years old with type 1 diabetes. Each CDR3 is given with its conserved first and last residue. The D gene is left open where the match is weak. Not every row has a clone size; where given, it reads once, few, many or a size class.

v_gene	j_gene	d_gene	abundance	CDR3aa	CDR3nt
TRBV10-3	TRBJ2-7	TRBD1	-	CAISEQGDRSYEQYF	TGTGCCATCAGTGAGCAGGGGGACAGGTCCTACGAGCAGTACTTC
TRBV4-1	TRBJ1-1	-	few	CASSPLKEHTEAFF	TGCGCCAGCAGCCCCCTAAAGGAACACACTGAAGCTTTCTTT
TRBV9	TRBJ1-2	-	-	CASSVELDDDYGYTF	TGTGCCAGCAGCGTAGAGCTGGATGACGACTATGGCTACACCTTC
TRBV9	TRBJ2-3	-	few	CASSVDWIISTDTQYF	TGTGCCAGCAGCGTCGACTGGATTATCTCCACAGATACGCAGTATTTT
TRBV5-1	TRBJ2-1	-	-	CASSPPGTLGEQFF	TGCGCCAGCAGCCCACCCGGGACGTTGGGTGAGCAGTTCTTC
TRBV25-1	TRBJ1-1	TRBD1	-	CASRQTGVNTEAFF	TGTGCCAGCAGGCAGACAGGGGTGAACACTGAAGCTTTCTTT
TRBV30	TRBJ2-7	-	-	CAWTPGSSSYEQYF	TGTGCCTGGACCCCTGGGTCCAGCTCCTACGAGCAGTACTTC
TRBV6-6	TRBJ2-7	-	few	CASSYSMGSYEQYF	TGTGCCAGCAGTTACTCGATGGGTTCCTACGAGCAGTACTTC
TRBV30	TRBJ2-4	-	-	CAWSVRGTKNIQYF	TGTGCCTGGAGTGTACGGGGCACCAAAAACATTCAGTACTTC
TRBV29-1	TRBJ2-4	-	-	CSVVPGVNIQYF	TGCAGCGTTGTACCGGGGGTGAACATTCAGTACTTC
TRBV7-9	TRBJ1-6	-	few	CASSPGYELNSPLHF	TGTGCCAGCAGCCCGGGATATGAGCTTAATTCACCCCTCCACTTT
TRBV18	TRBJ1-5	-	few	CASSPPRRVDQPQHF	TGTGCCAGCTCACCACCGAGGAGGGTCGATCAGCCCCAGCATTTT
TRBV18	TRBJ2-4	-	-	CASSPSITSAKNIQYF	TGTGCCAGCTCACCATCGATAACATCGGCCAAAAACATTCAGTACTTC
TRBV7-2	TRBJ2-1	-	few	CASSFPGPIYNEQFF	TGTGCCAGCAGCTTTCCGGGACCCATCTACAATGAGCAGTTCTTC
TRBV7-8	TRBJ2-7	-	-	CASSDPYEQYF	TGTGCCAGCAGCGACCCCTACGAGCAGTACTTC
TRBV19	TRBJ2-3	-	few	CASSRDPPGTDTQYF	TGTGCCAGTAGCCGGGACCCCCCGGGGACAGATACGCAGTATTTT
TRBV10-2	TRBJ2-7	-	few	CASSGGLGYDYEQYF	TGCGCCAGCAGTGGGGGGCTCGGATACGACTACGAGCAGTACTTC
TRBV7-3	TRBJ2-5	TRBD1	-	CASSLGGQGGETQYF	TGTGCCAGCAGCTTAGGGGGACAGGGAGGAGAGACCCAGTACTTC
TRBV7-2	TRBJ1-1	-	few	CASSAYSEAFF	TGTGCCAGCAGCGCTTATAGTGAAGCTTTCTTT
TRBV18	TRBJ2-3	-	-	CASSPQHGTDTQYF	TGTGCCAGCTCACCACAGCATGGCACAGATACGCAGTATTTT
TRBV10-3	TRBJ1-2	-	few	CAISEGPYGYTF	TGTGCCATCAGTGAGGGGCCCTATGGCTACACCTTC
TRBV4-1	TRBJ1-5	-	few	CASSQEHLIGNQPQHF	TGCGCCAGCAGCCAAGAACATCTTATTGGCAATCAGCCCCAGCATTTT
TRBV10-3	TRBJ2-1	TRBD2	-	CAISDSTSGGAWDGEQFF	TGTGCCATCAGTGATTCGACTAGCGGGGGGGCCTGGGATGGTGAGCAGTTCTTC
TRBV5-6	TRBJ1-1	-	-	CASSLVDLNTEAFF	TGTGCCAGCAGCTTGGTGGATTTGAACACTGAAGCTTTCTTT
TRBV4-1	TRBJ1-2	-	few	CASSPGTRYGYTF	TGCGCCAGCAGCCCTGGGACTCGCTATGGCTACACCTTC
TRBV30	TRBJ1-2	TRBD1	-	CAWTGTGGYRNYGYTF	TGTGCCTGGACCGGGACAGGGGGTTACAGGAACTATGGCTACACCTTC
TRBV20-1	TRBJ2-7	-	-	CSAYWIYEQYF	TGCAGTGCGTATTGGATCTACGAGCAGTACTTC
TRBV7-9	TRBJ1-1	-	few	CASSLEGQLNTEAFF	TGTGCCAGCAGCTTAGAAGGACAACTGAACACTGAAGCTTTCTTT
TRBV6-1	TRBJ1-5	-	-	CASSALDRVNQPQHF	TGTGCCAGCAGTGCCCTAGACAGAGTCAATCAGCCCCAGCATTTT
TRBV28	TRBJ2-5	-	-	CASSLSSPGRETQYF	TGTGCCAGCAGTTTAAGCAGTCCTGGTAGAGAGACCCAGTACTTC
TRBV27	TRBJ1-1	-	-	CARNTNTEAFF	TGTGCCAGAAACACGAACACTGAAGCTTTCTTT
TRBV18	TRBJ1-1	-	few	CATSSERPAEAFF	TGTGCCACGTCCTCTGAACGGCCCGCTGAAGCTTTCTTT
TRBV6-6	TRBJ2-7	-	-	CASSSTGLPYEQYF	TGTGCCAGCAGTTCCACAGGCCTACCCTACGAGCAGTACTTC
TRBV29-1	TRBJ2-2	-	few	CSGLRGANTGELFF	TGCAGCGGCCTCAGGGGGGCGAACACCGGGGAGCTGTTTTTT
TRBV9	TRBJ2-7	TRBD1	-	CASTRTGSSYEQYF	TGTGCCAGCACACGGACAGGTAGCTCCTACGAGCAGTACTTC
TRBV2	TRBJ2-1	TRBD2	-	CASMGDYSYNEQFF	TGTGCCAGCATGGGGGACTACTCCTACAATGAGCAGTTCTTC
TRBV28	TRBJ2-7	-	-	CASSPTDTYEQYF	TGTGCCAGCAGCCCGACAGACACCTACGAGCAGTACTTC
TRBV27	TRBJ2-7	-	few	CASSGQKSSYEQYF	TGTGCCAGCAGTGGGCAGAAAAGCTCCTACGAGCAGTACTTC
TRBV28	TRBJ2-1	-	-	CASRPDADNEQFF	TGTGCCAGCAGACCGGACGCGGACAATGAGCAGTTCTTC